The 20 T cell receptor beta chains in this list originate from one sample, sequenced in a study of T cells in localized non-small cell lung cancer. Using immunoSEQ multiplex PCR, the repertoire was profiled, and TCRdb retains in-frame clones only, with some absent. The sample has about 17,000 clones; around 90% are singletons. Sequencing was performed on peripheral blood mononuclear cells, taken before any cancer treatment. These receptors were taken from a woman aged 35-75 years with stage III lung adenocarcinoma.

The chain uses TRBV28 and TRBJ2-7; D is possibly TRBD1 or TRBD2 (5 bases each). Trimming shortened V by 7 bases and J by 0 bases, and 13 bases separated the two germline ends. The CDR3 length is 14 residues. Germline-derived CDR1 and CDR2 are MDHEN and SYDVKM. The CDR3 loop is CASKTGTSSYEQYF. CDR3 nucleotide sequence: TGTGCCAGCAAAACCGGGACCTCCTCCTACGAGCAGTACTTC.

This chain uses TRBV4-2 with TRBJ1-1; 9 bases fit TRBD1. Germline V CDR1 and CDR2: LGHNA, YNFKEQ. This CDR3 contains 16 residues. J gave up 1 base and V 4 bases, and 7 bases lay outside the gene matches. CDR3 nucleotide sequence: TGTGCCAGCAGCCCGGGACAGGGCTTGGCGAACACTGAAGCTTTCTTT. Its translation is CASSPGQGLANTEAFF.

This rearrangement joins TRBV15 to TRBJ1-5; D may be TRBD1 (5 bases). The CDR3 consists of 15 residues. The V gene lost 0 bases and the J gene lost 2 bases, with 8 bases spanning the gap. CDR1 is LNHNV and CDR2 is YYDKDF in the germline V gene (reference sequence). Written as DNA, the CDR3 is TGTGCCACCAGCAGAGATAAAGGGGGCAATCAGCCCCAGCATTTT. Translation: CATSRDKGGNQPQHF. The full variable domain, with the rest looked up from reference TRBV15 and TRBJ1-5, is DAMVIQNPRYQVTQFGKPVTLSCSQTLNHNVMYWYQQKSSQAPKLLFHYYDKDFNNEADTPDNFQSRRPNTSFCFLDIRSPGLGDTAMYLCATSRDKGGNQPQHFGDGTRLSIL.

Here the CDR3 reads CASSRRLGEQFF. The CDR3 coding sequence is TGTGCCAGCAGCCGGCGGCTGGGGGAGCAGTTCTTC. The V call is TRBV5-6, the J call TRBJ2-1, with no clear D. CDR3 length equals 12 residues. The V gene's germline CDR1 is SGHDT and CDR2 YYEEEE. The V end lost 4 bases, the J end lost 10 bases, and 12 bases lay between the germline ends.

This chain joins TRBV5-1 and TRBJ2-2, with 8 bases fitting TRBD2. The CDR3 has 14 residues. Trimming at V came to 1 base and at J to 6 bases, leaving 2 bases not matched to a gene. The germline gives CDR1 SGHRS, CDR2 YFSETQ. Here the CDR3 reads CASSLQAGAGELFF. In DNA, the CDR3 is TGCGCCAGCAGCTTGCAAGCGGGGGCCGGGGAGCTGTTTTTT.

In DNA, the CDR3 is TGTGCCAGCAGACGACAGGGATTCTCTGGAAACACCATATATTTT. It encodes CASRRQGFSGNTIYF. The V call is TRBV27, the J call TRBJ1-3, with 7 bases aligning to TRBD1. Germline trimming cut 6 bases from V and 0 bases from J; bases unmatched to any gene: 5. The germline gives CDR1 MNHEY, CDR2 SMNVEV (reference sequence). The CDR3 has 15 amino acids.

For the CDR3, the DNA is TGTGCCAGCAGTCCTCGGGCCGGGGAGCTGTTTTTT. It specifies CASSPRAGELFF. V gene TRBV27 combines with J gene TRBJ2-2; D unclear. Germline assignment: CDR1 MNHEY and CDR2 SMNVEV (reference sequence). This CDR3 is built from 12 residues. V lost 5 bases and J 6 bases, leaving 7 bases between the germline ends.

The CDR3 nucleotides are TGCGCCAGCAGCTCCACAATGACTAGCGGGGGGCCAACGAACACCGGGGAGCTGTTTTTT. This codes for CASSSTMTSGGPTNTGELFF. V and J are TRBV5-1 and TRBJ2-2; TRBD2 aligns across 13 bases. Trimming cost V 3 bases and J 0 bases; bases outside gene matches: 11. The V gene's germline CDR1 is SGHRS and CDR2 YFSETQ. This CDR3 comprises 20 residues.

V and J are TRBV7-9 and TRBJ1-2; D is perhaps TRBD1 (6 bases). Germline CDR1 SEHNR, CDR2 FQNEAQ (reference sequence). The CDR3 has 15 residues. The V and J ends lost 2 bases and 5 bases respectively, with 15 bases between them. CDR3 sequence: CASSLTAGGIYGYTF. The CDR3, as DNA: TGTGCCAGCAGCTTAACCGCGGGGGGCATTTATGGCTACACCTTC.

The gene calls are TRBV14 and TRBJ2-5; 8 bases agree with TRBD2. V lost 1 base and J lost 1; bases outside the gene matches: 11. Looked up from germline, CDR1 is SGHDN and CDR2 is FVKESK. The CDR3 has 18 residues. CDR3 protein: CASSQGRRSLAVQETQYF. CDR3 bases: TGTGCCAGCAGCCAAGGCCGTCGATCACTAGCGGTCCAAGAGACCCAGTACTTC.

The chain uses TRBV19 and TRBJ1-1, with TRBD1 identical over 8 bases. V was pared by 5 bases and J by 9 bases, with 8 bases of the junction left unmatched. Germline CDR1 reads LNHDA; CDR2 reads SQIVND (reference sequence). The CDR3 has 13 amino acids. The CDR3, as DNA: TGTGCCAGTAGTGTCCCCAGGGGGCTAAAAGCTTTCTTT. Protein: CASSVPRGLKAFF.

The chain is built from TRBV2 and TRBJ2-1; D could derive from TRBD1 or TRBD2 (5 bases each). Trimming stripped 10 bases from V and 5 bases from J, with 18 bases between. The CDR3 totals 14 residues. CDR1 SNHLY and CDR2 FYNNEI come from the germline V gene. This CDR3 reads CAIREGRQNNEQFF. As DNA, the CDR3 is TGTGCCATTCGTGAAGGGAGACAGAACAATGAGCAGTTCTTC.

CDR3 nucleotide sequence: TGTGCCAGCAAGATCGGGGGGGCCCCCGGGGAGCTGTTTTTT. Encoded protein: CASKIGGAPGELFF. The gene calls are TRBV7-3 and TRBJ2-2, with 8 bases aligning to TRBD2. With V trimmed by 7 bases and J by 6 bases, 7 bases remained unmatched. The CDR3 covers 14 residues. CDR1 is SGHTA and CDR2 is FQGTGA in the germline V gene. The entire variable domain, with the rest obtained from reference TRBV7-3 and TRBJ2-2, is as follows: GAGVSQTPSNKVTEKGKYVELRCDPISGHTALYWYRQSLGQGPEFLIYFQGTGAADDSGLPNDRFFAVRPEGSVSTLKIQRTERGDSAVYLCASKIGGAPGELFFGEGSRLTVL.

Written as DNA, the CDR3 is TGCGCCAGCAGCTTGAGGTTGACGGGAACCTACGAGCAGTACTTC. This sequence encodes CASSLRLTGTYEQYF. The gene calls are TRBV5-1 and TRBJ2-7; TRBD2 might be the D (5 bases). The germline V and J ends were trimmed by 1 base and 2 bases, with 13 bases remaining between them. Germline V gene data show CDR1 as SGHRS and CDR2 as YFSETQ. This CDR3 is 15 amino acids long.

The gene calls are TRBV4-2 and TRBJ2-4, with TRBD2 identical over 11 bases. The V gene end was trimmed by 6 bases and the J gene end by 1 base; junction bases not matched to a gene: 11. The V gene's germline CDR1 is LGHNA and CDR2 YNFKEQ. This CDR3 contains 18 residues. CDR3 bases: TGTGCCAGCAGTCATCCGGGACTAGCGGAGGGGGCCAAAAACATTCAGTACTTC. It codes for CASSHPGLAEGAKNIQYF.

This clone was detected a few times. V gene TRBV5-1 combines with J gene TRBJ1-1, with D unresolved. Germline V gene data show CDR1 as SGHRS and CDR2 as YFSETQ. Trimming left V 0 bases short and J 0 bases short, with 12 bases between. CDR3 length: 16 amino acids. The CDR3 coding sequence is TGCGCCAGCAGCTTGGCACCAGGCAACATGAACACTGAAGCTTTCTTT. Encoded protein: CASSLAPGNMNTEAFF.

The genes are TRBV30 and TRBJ2-2, with 9 bases lining up with TRBD1. Losses at the gene ends were 3 bases for V and 3 bases for J; bases not matched to a gene: 11. This CDR3 comprises 17 residues. Germline V gene sequence: CDR1 GTSNPN, CDR2 SVGIG (reference sequence). The CDR3 sequence is CAWRGGGRTGDTGELFF. CDR3 nucleotide sequence: TGTGCCTGGAGGGGCGGTGGGAGGACAGGGGACACCGGGGAGCTGTTTTTT.

In this sample, this clone turned up a few times. The chain uses TRBV7-9 and TRBJ2-3; the D gene could be TRBD1 or TRBD2 (6 bases each). Trimming stripped 2 bases from V and 5 bases from J, with 14 bases between. This CDR3 region has 15 residues. Germline V gene data show CDR1 as SEHNR and CDR2 as FQNEAQ (reference sequence). The CDR3 region is CASSLHGGRIDTQYF. CDR3 coding DNA: TGTGCCAGCAGCTTACATGGGGGGCGTATAGATACGCAGTATTTT.

The chain has TRBV20-1 and TRBJ2-7; D unresolved. The CDR3 totals 11 residues. The ends were cut back, 3 bases at V and 4 bases at J, with 7 bases in the middle. Per the germline V gene, CDR1 is DFQATT and CDR2 is SNEGSKA (reference sequence). The CDR3 DNA follows: TGCAGTGCTAGTTCCAGTTACGAGCAGTACTTC. Its translation: CSASSSYEQYF.

The chain has TRBV5-1 and TRBJ1-2; TRBD1 agrees at 8 bases. The CDR3 is 14 residues long. The V gene end was trimmed by 4 bases and the J gene end by 6 bases; junction bases not matched to a gene: 8. CDR1 is SGHRS, CDR2 YFSETQ, per germline. The CDR3 region has the DNA TGCGCCAGCAGCGACGGACAGGGTGATAATGGCTACACCTTC. Its translation: CASSDGQGDNGYTF.